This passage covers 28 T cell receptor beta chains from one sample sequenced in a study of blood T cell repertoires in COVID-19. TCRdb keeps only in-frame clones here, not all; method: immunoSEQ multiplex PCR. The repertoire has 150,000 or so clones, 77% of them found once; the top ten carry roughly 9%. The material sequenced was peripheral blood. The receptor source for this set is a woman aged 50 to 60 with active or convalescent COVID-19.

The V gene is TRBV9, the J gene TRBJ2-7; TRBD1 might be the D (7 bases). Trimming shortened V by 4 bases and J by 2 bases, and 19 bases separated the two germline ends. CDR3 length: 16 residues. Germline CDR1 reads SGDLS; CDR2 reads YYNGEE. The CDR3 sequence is CASSPLGGGETYEQYF. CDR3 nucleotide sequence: TGTGCCAGCAGCCCTTTAGGGGGCGGGGAAACCTACGAGCAGTACTTC.

The CDR3 coding sequence is TGTGCCAGCAGCCCGCCGGGACTAGCTGCAGATACGCAGTATTTT. Amino acids: CASSPPGLAADTQYF. V and J are TRBV6-5 and TRBJ2-3; TRBD2 matches at 9 bases. CDR1 and CDR2 from the germline V gene are MNHEY and SVGAGI. This CDR3 has 15 residues. V lost 6 bases and J lost 4; bases outside the gene matches: 8.

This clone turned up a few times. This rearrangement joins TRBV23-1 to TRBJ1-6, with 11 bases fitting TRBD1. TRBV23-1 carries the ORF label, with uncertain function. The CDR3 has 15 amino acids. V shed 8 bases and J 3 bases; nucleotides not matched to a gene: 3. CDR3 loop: CASWTGGIYNSPLHF. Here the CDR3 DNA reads TGCGCCAGCTGGACAGGGGGCATCTATAATTCACCCCTCCACTTT.

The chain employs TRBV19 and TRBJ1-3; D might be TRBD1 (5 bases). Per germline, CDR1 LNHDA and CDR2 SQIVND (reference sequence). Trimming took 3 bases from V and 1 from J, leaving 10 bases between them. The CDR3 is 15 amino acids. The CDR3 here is CASSIGRGSGNTIYF. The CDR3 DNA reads TGTGCCAGTAGTATCGGTAGGGGTTCTGGAAACACCATATATTTT.

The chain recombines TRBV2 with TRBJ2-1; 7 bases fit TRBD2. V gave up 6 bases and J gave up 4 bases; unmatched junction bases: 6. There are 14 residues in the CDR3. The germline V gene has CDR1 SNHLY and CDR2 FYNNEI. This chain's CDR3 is CASSGRRLYNEQFF. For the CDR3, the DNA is TGTGCCAGCAGCGGGAGGCGTTTATACAATGAGCAGTTCTTC. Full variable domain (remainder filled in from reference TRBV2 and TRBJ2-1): EPEVTQTPSHQVTQMGQEVILRCVPISNHLYFYWYRQILGQKVEFLVSFYNNEISEKSEIFDDQFSVERPDGSNFTLKIRSTKLEDSAMYFCASSGRRLYNEQFFGPGTRLTVL.

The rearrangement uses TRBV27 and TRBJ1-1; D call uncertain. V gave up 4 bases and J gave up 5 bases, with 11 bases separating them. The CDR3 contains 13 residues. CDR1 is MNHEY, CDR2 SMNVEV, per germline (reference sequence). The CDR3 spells CASSYSRGTEAFF. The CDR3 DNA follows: TGTGCCAGCAGTTACAGCAGAGGGACTGAAGCTTTCTTT.

The CDR3 region is CAWSQGQGNLGQYF. As DNA, the CDR3 is TGTGCCTGGAGTCAGGGACAGGGAAACCTGGGCCAGTACTTC. The chain uses TRBV30 and TRBJ2-5; 9 bases are a match to TRBD1. This CDR3 comprises 14 residues. Germline V CDR1 and CDR2: GTSNPN, SVGIG (reference sequence). V lost 2 bases, J lost 10 bases, and 11 bases stayed unmatched.

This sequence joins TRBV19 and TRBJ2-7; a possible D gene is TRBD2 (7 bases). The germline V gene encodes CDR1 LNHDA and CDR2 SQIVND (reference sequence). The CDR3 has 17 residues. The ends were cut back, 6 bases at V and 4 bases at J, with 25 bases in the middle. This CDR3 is CASSSTFSGGGPYEQYF. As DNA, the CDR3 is TGTGCCAGTAGCTCTACCTTTTCGGGCGGGGGCCCTTACGAGCAGTACTTC. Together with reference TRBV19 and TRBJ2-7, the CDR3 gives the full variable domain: DGGITQSPKYLFRKEGQNVTLSCEQNLNHDAMYWYRQDPGQGLRLIYYSQIVNDFQKGDIAEGYSVSREKKESFPLTVTSAQKNPTAFYLCASSSTFSGGGPYEQYFGPGTRLTVT.

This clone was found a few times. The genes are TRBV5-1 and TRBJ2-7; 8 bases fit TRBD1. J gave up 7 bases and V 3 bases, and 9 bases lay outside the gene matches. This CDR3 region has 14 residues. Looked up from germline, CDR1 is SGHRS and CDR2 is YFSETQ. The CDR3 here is CASSSGTGLREQYF. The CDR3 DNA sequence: TGCGCCAGCAGCTCCGGGACAGGCCTTAGGGAGCAGTACTTC.

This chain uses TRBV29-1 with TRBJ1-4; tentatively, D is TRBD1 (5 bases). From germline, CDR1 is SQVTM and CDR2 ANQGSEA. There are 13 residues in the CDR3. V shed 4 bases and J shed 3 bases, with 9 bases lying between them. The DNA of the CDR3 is TGCAGCGTTGCTGACAGTCCTAATGAAAAACTGTTTTTT. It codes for CSVADSPNEKLFF. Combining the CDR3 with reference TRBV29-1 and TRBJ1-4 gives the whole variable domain SAVISQKPSRDICQRGTSLTIQCQVDSQVTMMFWYRQQPGQSLTLIATANQGSEATYESGFVIDKFPISRPNLTFSTLTVSNMSPEDSSIYLCSVADSPNEKLFFGSGTQLSVL.

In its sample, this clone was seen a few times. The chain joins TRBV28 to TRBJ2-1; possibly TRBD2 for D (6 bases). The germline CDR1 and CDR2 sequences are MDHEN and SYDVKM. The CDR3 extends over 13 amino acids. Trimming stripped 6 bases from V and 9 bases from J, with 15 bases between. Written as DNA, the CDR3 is TGTGCCAGCAGGGCTGGACTAAGCGCTGAGCAGTTCTTC. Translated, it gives CASRAGLSAEQFF.

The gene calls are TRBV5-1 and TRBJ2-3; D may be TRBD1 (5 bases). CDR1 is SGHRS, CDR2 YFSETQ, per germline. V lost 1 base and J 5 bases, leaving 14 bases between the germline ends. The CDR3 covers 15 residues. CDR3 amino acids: CASSLFGRVGDTQYF. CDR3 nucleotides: TGCGCCAGCAGCTTGTTTGGCAGGGTAGGAGATACGCAGTATTTT.

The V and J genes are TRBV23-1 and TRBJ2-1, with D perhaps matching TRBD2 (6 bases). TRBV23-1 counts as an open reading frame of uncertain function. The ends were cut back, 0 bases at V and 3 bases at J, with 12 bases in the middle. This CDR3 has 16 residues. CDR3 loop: CASSQSRSRDYNEQFF. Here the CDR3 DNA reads TGCGCCAGCAGTCAATCGAGGTCGCGGGACTACAATGAGCAGTTCTTC.

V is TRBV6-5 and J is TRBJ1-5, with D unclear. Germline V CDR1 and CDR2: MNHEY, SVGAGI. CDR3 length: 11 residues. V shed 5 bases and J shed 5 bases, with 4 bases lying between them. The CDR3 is CASSPDQPQHF. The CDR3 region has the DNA TGTGCCAGCAGTCCAGATCAGCCCCAGCATTTT.

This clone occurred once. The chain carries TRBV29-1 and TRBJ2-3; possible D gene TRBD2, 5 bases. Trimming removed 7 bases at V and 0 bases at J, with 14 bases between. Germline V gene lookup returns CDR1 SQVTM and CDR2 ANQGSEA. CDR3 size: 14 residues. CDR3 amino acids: CSGLIGGSTDTQYF. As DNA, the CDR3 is TGCAGCGGCCTTATTGGAGGTAGCACAGATACGCAGTATTTT.

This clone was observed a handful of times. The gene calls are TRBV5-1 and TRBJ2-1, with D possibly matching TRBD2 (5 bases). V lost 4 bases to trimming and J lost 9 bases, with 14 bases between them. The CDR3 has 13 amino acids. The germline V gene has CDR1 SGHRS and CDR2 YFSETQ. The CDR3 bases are TGCGCCAGCAGCCTGGTCAGCAGCGGTGAGCAGTTCTTC. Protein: CASSLVSSGEQFF.

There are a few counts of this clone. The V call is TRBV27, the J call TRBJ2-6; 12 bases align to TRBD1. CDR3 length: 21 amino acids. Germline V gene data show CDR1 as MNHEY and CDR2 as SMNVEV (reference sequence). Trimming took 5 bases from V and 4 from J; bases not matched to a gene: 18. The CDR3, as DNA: TGTGCCAGCAGTCTCGCCGAATACCCGGGACAGGGGGCGCGAGGGGCCAACGTCCTGACTTTC. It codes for CASSLAEYPGQGARGANVLTF. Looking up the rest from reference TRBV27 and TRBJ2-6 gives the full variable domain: EAQVTQNPRYLITVTGKKLTVTCSQNMNHEYMSWYRQDPGLGLRQIYYSMNVEVTDKGDVPEGYKVSRKEKRNFPLILESPSPNQTSLYFCASSLAEYPGQGARGANVLTFGAGSRLTVL.

CDR3 protein: CATSDPGQGGTDTQYF. In DNA form, the CDR3 reads TGTGCCACCAGTGATCCCGGACAGGGGGGGACAGATACGCAGTATTTT. The chain recombines TRBV24-1 with TRBJ2-3; 10 nucleotides match TRBD1. The CDR3 spans 16 residues. V gave up 3 bases and J gave up 3 bases; unmatched junction bases: 5. Germline-derived CDR1 and CDR2 are KGHDR and SFDVKD.

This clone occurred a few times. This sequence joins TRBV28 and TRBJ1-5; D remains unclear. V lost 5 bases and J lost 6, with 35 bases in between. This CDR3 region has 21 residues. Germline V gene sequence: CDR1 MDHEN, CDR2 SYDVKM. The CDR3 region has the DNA TGTGCCAGCAGTGCCCACCCCGGTTTCCCCTCCCGGATCAAAGGCGGTCAGCCCCAGCATTTT. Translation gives CASSAHPGFPSRIKGGQPQHF.

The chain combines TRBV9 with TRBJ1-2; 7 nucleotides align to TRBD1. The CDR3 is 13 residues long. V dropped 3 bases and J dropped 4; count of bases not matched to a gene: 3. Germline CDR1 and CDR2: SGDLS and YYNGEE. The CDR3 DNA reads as TGTGCCAGCAGCGGACAGGGCGGCTATGGCTACACCTTC. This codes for CASSGQGGYGYTF. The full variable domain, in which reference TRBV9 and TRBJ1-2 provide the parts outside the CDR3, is DSGVTQTPKHLITATGQRVTLRCSPRSGDLSVYWYQQSLDQGLQFLIQYYNGEERAKGNILERFSAQQFPDLHSELNLSSLELGDSALYFCASSGQGGYGYTFGSGTRLTVV.

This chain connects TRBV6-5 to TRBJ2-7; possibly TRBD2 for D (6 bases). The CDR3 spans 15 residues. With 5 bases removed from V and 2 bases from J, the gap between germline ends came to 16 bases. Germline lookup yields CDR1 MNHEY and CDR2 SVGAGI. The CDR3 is CASSPWGDGTYEQYF. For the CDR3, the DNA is TGTGCCAGCAGTCCGTGGGGGGATGGCACCTACGAGCAGTACTTC.

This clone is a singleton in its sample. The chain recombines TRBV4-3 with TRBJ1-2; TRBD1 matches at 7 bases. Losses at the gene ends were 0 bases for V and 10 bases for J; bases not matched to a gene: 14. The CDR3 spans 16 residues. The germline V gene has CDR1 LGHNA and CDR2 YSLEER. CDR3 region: CASSQDRDSRPPSYTF. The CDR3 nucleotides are TGCGCCAGCAGCCAAGACCGGGACAGTCGACCTCCCTCCTACACCTTC.

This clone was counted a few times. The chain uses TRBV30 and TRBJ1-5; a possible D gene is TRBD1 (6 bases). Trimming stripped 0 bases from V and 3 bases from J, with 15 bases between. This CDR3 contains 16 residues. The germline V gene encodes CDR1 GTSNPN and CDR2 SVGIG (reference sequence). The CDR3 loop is CAWSVGIGGDNQPQHF. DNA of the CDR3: TGTGCCTGGAGTGTAGGGATAGGGGGTGACAATCAGCCCCAGCATTTT.

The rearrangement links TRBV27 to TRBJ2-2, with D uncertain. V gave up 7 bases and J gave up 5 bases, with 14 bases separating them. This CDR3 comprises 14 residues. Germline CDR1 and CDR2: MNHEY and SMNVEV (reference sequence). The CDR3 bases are TGTGCCAGCAAGGTCGAGGTCCGGACCGGGGAGCTGTTTTTT. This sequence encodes CASKVEVRTGELFF.

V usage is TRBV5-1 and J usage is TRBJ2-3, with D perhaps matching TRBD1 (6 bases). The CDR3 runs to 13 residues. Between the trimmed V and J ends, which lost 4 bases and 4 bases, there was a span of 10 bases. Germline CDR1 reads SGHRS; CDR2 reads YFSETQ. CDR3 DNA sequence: TGCGCCAGCAGCCCACAGGGCCCAGATACGCAGTATTTT. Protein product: CASSPQGPDTQYF.

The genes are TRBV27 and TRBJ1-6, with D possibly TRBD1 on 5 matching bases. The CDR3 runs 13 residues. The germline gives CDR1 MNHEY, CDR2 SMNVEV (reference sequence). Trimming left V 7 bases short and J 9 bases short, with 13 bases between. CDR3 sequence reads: CASNDRGGSPLHF. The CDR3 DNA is TGTGCCAGCAACGACCGGGGGGGTTCACCCCTCCACTTT.

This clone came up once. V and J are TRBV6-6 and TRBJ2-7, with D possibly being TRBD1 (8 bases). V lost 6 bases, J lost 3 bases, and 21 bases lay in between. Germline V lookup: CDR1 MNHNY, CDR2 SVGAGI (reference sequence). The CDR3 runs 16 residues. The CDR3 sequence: CASRSLNTGGDYEQYF. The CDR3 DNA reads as TGTGCCAGCAGGTCTTTAAATACAGGGGGGGACTACGAGCAGTACTTC.

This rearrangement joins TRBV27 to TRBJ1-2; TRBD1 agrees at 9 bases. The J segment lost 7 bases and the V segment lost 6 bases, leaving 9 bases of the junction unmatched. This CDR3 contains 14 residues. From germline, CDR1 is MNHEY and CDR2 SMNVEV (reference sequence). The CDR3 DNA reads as TGTGCCAGCAGCGGTAACAGGGGGCGCGGTGGCTACACCTTC. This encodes CASSGNRGRGGYTF.